The 3 T cell receptor beta chains listed next were all sequenced from one sample in a study of cytomegalovirus exposure and HLA in healthy donors. Both 60 Vbeta primers and 13 Jbeta primers went into the PCR. The assay was immunoSEQ multiplex PCR, and TCRdb's table has in-frame clones only and misses some. Of some 120,000 clones listed, 80% are singletons. The sequencing sample was made of PBMCs. Receptors were obtained from a man younger than 45 in good health and CMV-seronegative.

This rearrangement joins TRBV9 to TRBJ2-7; 8 bases are a match to TRBD1. With 0 bases clipped from V and 5 bases from J, the junction kept 10 bases outside the gene matches. This CDR3 has 16 residues. Germline CDR1 is SGDLS and CDR2 is YYNGEE. The CDR3 nucleotides are TGTGCCAGCAGCGTAGCGGGGCAGGGGGCGTCCAACGAGCAGTACTTC. Translated, it gives CASSVAGQGASNEQYF. The full variable domain, its missing parts supplied by reference TRBV9 and TRBJ2-7, is DSGVTQTPKHLITATGQRVTLRCSPRSGDLSVYWYQQSLDQGLQFLIQYYNGEERAKGNILERFSAQQFPDLHSELNLSSLELGDSALYFCASSVAGQGASNEQYFGPGTRLTVT.

V is TRBV7-3 and J is TRBJ1-2; D might be TRBD1 (5 bases). The CDR3 has 14 residues. The V gene lost 3 bases and the J gene lost 2 bases, with 10 bases spanning the gap. In germline, CDR1 is SGHTA, CDR2 FQGTGA. The CDR3 region is CASSLGQGNYGYTF. In DNA, the CDR3 is TGTGCCAGCAGCTTGGGGCAGGGAAACTATGGCTACACCTTC.

The J gene is TRBJ1-2, the V gene TRBV4-1; no definite D call. V lost 1 base and J lost 3, with 9 bases in between. The germline gives CDR1 MGHRA, CDR2 YSYEKL. This CDR3 contains 14 residues. The CDR3 reads CASSQVPRDYGYTF. The CDR3 coding sequence is TGCGCCAGCAGCCAAGTCCCCCGGGACTATGGCTACACCTTC.